Each of the 26 T cell receptor beta chains below was sequenced from the same sample in a study of blood T cell repertoires in COVID-19. Method: immunoSEQ multiplex PCR; TCRdb's copy keeps in-frame clones and lacks some. Here the sample spans some 300,000 clones, about 90% being singletons. The sequencing input was PBMCs or T cells enriched from blood (not recorded which). The receptors shown here come from a woman aged 25 to 39 who had recovered from COVID-19.

In this sample, this clone turned up once. The rearrangement links TRBV9 to TRBJ2-7; a weak D match, TRBD2 (6 bases). CDR3 length: 15 residues. Germline CDR1 and CDR2: SGDLS and YYNGEE. The ends were cut back, 2 bases at V and 1 base at J, with 13 bases in the middle. The chain's CDR3 is CASSVGDSGSYEQYF. The CDR3 region has the DNA TGTGCCAGCAGCGTTGGGGACTCAGGTTCCTACGAGCAGTACTTC.

This chain connects TRBV6-6 to TRBJ1-5, with 7 positions matching TRBD1. Germline loops: CDR1 MNHNY, CDR2 SVGAGI (reference sequence). V gave up 4 bases and J gave up 0 bases; unmatched junction bases: 6. This CDR3 comprises 16 residues. The CDR3 here is CASSSGQDDSNQPQHF. The CDR3 DNA is TGTGCCAGCAGTTCTGGACAGGACGATAGCAATCAGCCCCAGCATTTT.

The chain links TRBV19 to TRBJ2-7, with TRBD1 matching 11 bases. CDR3 length equals 15 residues. Germline V gene data show CDR1 as LNHDA and CDR2 as SQIVND (reference sequence). V lost 9 bases, J lost 0 bases, and 7 bases stayed unmatched. CDR3: CASSGTGGISYEQYF. The CDR3 nucleotides read TGTGCCAGCTCCGGGACAGGGGGGATCTCCTACGAGCAGTACTTC.

The rearrangement uses TRBV5-4 and TRBJ2-7; TRBD2 matches 8 bases. Germline values: CDR1 SGHNT, CDR2 YYREEE (reference sequence). Trimming removed 0 bases from V and 10 bases from J; junction bases left unmatched: 6. The CDR3 length is 13 residues. The CDR3 nucleotides are TGTGCCAGCAGCTTGGCCAGCGGGGGCGCCCAGTACTTC. Translated, it gives CASSLASGGAQYF.

The V gene is TRBV5-8, the J gene TRBJ2-5; 9 bases match TRBD1. Germline V CDR1 and CDR2: SGHTS, YDEGEE. The CDR3 loop spans 13 amino acids. The trim removed 2 bases at V and 4 bases at J, leaving 0 bases unmatched. CDR3 protein: CASSLQGAETQYF. In DNA form, the CDR3 reads TGTGCCAGCAGCTTACAGGGGGCAGAGACCCAGTACTTC.

The chain combines TRBV27 with TRBJ2-3, with TRBD2 matching over 13 bases. The CDR3 is 16 amino acids. The germline V gene has CDR1 MNHEY and CDR2 SMNVEV (reference sequence). V gave up 3 bases and J gave up 4 bases; unmatched junction bases: 4. CDR3: CASSFSTSGGPDTQYF. The CDR3, as DNA: TGTGCCAGCAGTTTTTCGACTAGCGGGGGGCCAGATACGCAGTATTTT.

This rearrangement joins TRBV18 to TRBJ1-1, with D perhaps TRBD1 (6 bases). The CDR3 extends over 15 amino acids. Germline CDR1 reads KGHSH; CDR2 reads LQKENI. Between the trimmed V and J ends, which lost 4 bases and 1 base, there was a span of 13 bases. The CDR3 loop reads CASSQLGQTNTEAFF. As DNA, the CDR3 is TGTGCCAGCTCACAGCTTGGACAGACGAACACTGAAGCTTTCTTT.

The V and J genes are TRBV12-5 and TRBJ2-3, with TRBD2 matching 12 bases. The CDR3 totals 16 residues. The junction had 9 bases not matched to a gene; V was cut back by 5 bases and J by 6 bases. Germline V CDR1 and CDR2: LGHNT, FRNRAP. CDR3 amino acids: CASGRPSGGAVDTQYF. CDR3 DNA sequence: TGTGCTAGTGGTCGACCTAGCGGGGGGGCCGTGGATACGCAGTATTTT.

The chain carries TRBV11-2 and TRBJ2-7, with 7 bases matching TRBD1. V lost 2 bases to trimming and J lost 2 bases; unmatched junction nucleotides: 15. The CDR3 length is 18 residues. Germline CDR1 and CDR2: SGHAT and FQNNGV. CDR3 residues: CASSLTLHLRDSAYEQYF. CDR3 in DNA: TGTGCCAGCAGCTTAACTTTACACCTCCGGGACAGTGCCTACGAGCAGTACTTC.

This sequence joins TRBV5-6 and TRBJ2-7; 9 nucleotides line up with TRBD1. The CDR3 length is 14 residues. In germline, CDR1 is SGHDT, CDR2 YYEEEE. V lost 4 bases to trimming and J lost 1 base; unmatched junction nucleotides: 3. The CDR3 DNA reads TGTGCCAGCAGCCCGGGACAGGGTTCCTACGAGCAGTACTTC. Its protein product is CASSPGQGSYEQYF.

This chain connects TRBV5-8 to TRBJ2-7; D remains ambiguous. The CDR3 loop spans 14 amino acids. CDR1 SGHTS and CDR2 YDEGEE come from the germline V gene. V shed 1 base and J shed 3 bases, with 11 bases lying between them. CDR3 sequence (DNA): TGTGCCAGCAGCTTGAAGTCAGATTTCTACGAGCAGTACTTC. Its translation is CASSLKSDFYEQYF.

A note on this clone: Other DNA sequences within the sample encode an identical CDR3. This chain links TRBV28 with TRBJ1-3; the D gene is possibly TRBD1 (6 bases). The CDR3 consists of 13 residues. V lost 4 bases, J lost 2 bases, and 6 bases lay in between. Germline CDR1 reads MDHEN; CDR2 reads SYDVKM. Written as DNA, the CDR3 is TGTGCCAGCAGTTCAGGGGCTGGAAACACCATATATTTT. Its translation is CASSSGAGNTIYF. The full variable domain, with the rest looked up from reference TRBV28 and TRBJ1-3, is DVKVTQSSRYLVKRTGEKVFLECVQDMDHENMFWYRQDPGLGLRLIYFSYDVKMKEKGDIPEGYSVSREKKERFSLILESASTNQTSMYLCASSSGAGNTIYFGEGSWLTVV.

The chain links TRBV4-3 to TRBJ1-6; the D gene is possibly TRBD1 (6 bases). V lost 0 bases and J 9 bases, leaving 9 bases between the germline ends. Germline V gives CDR1 LGHNA, CDR2 YSLEER. The CDR3 extends over 14 amino acids. The CDR3 DNA follows: TGCGCCAGCAGCCAAGATGGACAGACTTCACCCCTCCACTTT. This codes for CASSQDGQTSPLHF.

V and J are TRBV7-2 and TRBJ1-3; D call uncertain. The germline V and J ends were trimmed by 5 bases and 0 bases, with 14 bases remaining between them. The CDR3 covers 16 residues. Germline-derived CDR1 and CDR2 are SGHTA and FQGNSA. CDR3 nucleotide sequence: TGTGCCAGCAGCACTCGGGTCTCCAGCTCTGGAAACACCATATATTTT. Translation gives CASSTRVSSSGNTIYF.

The chain recombines TRBV10-1 with TRBJ2-3; 10 positions agree with TRBD2. The trim removed 2 bases at V and 1 base at J, leaving 3 bases unmatched. The CDR3 sequence is 16 residues long. Germline V gene sequence: CDR1 WNHNN, CDR2 SYGVQD (reference sequence). CDR3 DNA: TGCGCCAGCAGTGAGAGAAGCGGGGGGGGCACAGATACGCAGTATTTT. It translates to CASSERSGGGTDTQYF.

The chain couples TRBV6-1 to TRBJ1-6; 10 bases fit TRBD1. With V trimmed by 3 bases and J by 6 bases, 8 bases remained unmatched. CDR1 MNHNS and CDR2 SASEGT come from the germline V gene. The CDR3 runs 17 residues. The CDR3 DNA is TGTGCCAGCAGTGACCGACAGGGGGCTCTTGGTAATTCACCCCTCCACTTT. Its translation is CASSDRQGALGNSPLHF.

The genes are TRBV5-6 and TRBJ2-3; tentative D call: TRBD2 (5 bases). The germline CDR1 and CDR2 sequences are SGHDT and YYEEEE. V gave up 0 bases and J gave up 1 base, with 18 bases separating them. CDR3 size: 18 residues. For the CDR3, the DNA is TGTGCCAGCAGCTTGGAGGAGGAGGCCCTTGGGGGCACAGATACGCAGTATTTT. Translating gives CASSLEEEALGGTDTQYF.

A single count supports this clone. The V call is TRBV28, the J call TRBJ2-5, with unresolved D. Trimming left V 5 bases short and J 7 bases short, with 11 bases between. CDR3 length: 12 amino acids. Germline CDR1 is MDHEN and CDR2 is SYDVKM. Here the CDR3 DNA reads TGTGCCAGCAGTACCCGAACTGCGACCCAGTACTTC. It codes for CASSTRTATQYF.

V usage is TRBV29-1 and J usage is TRBJ2-5, with 8 nucleotides matching TRBD1. CDR3 length equals 14 residues. J was trimmed by 5 bases and V by 3 bases; bases with no gene match: 8. Germline CDR1 and CDR2: SQVTM and ANQGSEA. As DNA, the CDR3 is TGCAGCGTTGAGAACAGGGGGATCGTGGAGACCCAGTACTTC. Its translation is CSVENRGIVETQYF.

The rearrangement links TRBV28 to TRBJ2-7; 8 bases align to TRBD1. With 6 bases clipped from V and 2 bases from J, the junction kept 9 bases outside the gene matches. This CDR3 has 15 residues. The germline V gene has CDR1 MDHEN and CDR2 SYDVKM. The CDR3 DNA sequence: TGTGCCAGCAGCTCCCCCACAGGGGGTACCTACGAGCAGTACTTC. Residues: CASSSPTGGTYEQYF.

This chain joins TRBV19 and TRBJ1-2; the D gene is possibly TRBD1 (6 bases). V dropped 5 bases and J dropped 4 bases, with 14 bases sitting between them. CDR1 is LNHDA, CDR2 SQIVND, per germline (reference sequence). The CDR3 runs to 14 residues. The CDR3 nucleotides read TGTGCCAGTAGTTCAGGGGACCCGGGCTATGGCTACACCTTC. Translated: CASSSGDPGYGYTF.

The chain couples TRBV7-9 to TRBJ1-6, with D possibly matching TRBD1 (5 bases). Trimming left V 5 bases short and J 7 bases short, with 12 bases between. Germline V lookup: CDR1 SEHNR, CDR2 FQNEAQ (reference sequence). CDR3 length: 14 amino acids. Here the CDR3 DNA reads TGTGCCAGCAGCCCGGGCCCAGGGAATTCACCCCTCCACTTT. This encodes CASSPGPGNSPLHF. Filled out from reference TRBV7-9 and TRBJ1-6, the complete variable domain reads DTGVSQNPRHKITKRGQNVTFRCDPISEHNRLYWYRQTLGQGPEFLTYFQNEAQLEKSRLLSDRFSAERPKGSFSTLEIQRTEQGDSAMYLCASSPGPGNSPLHFGNGTRLTVT.

This clone was counted once. The chain is built from TRBV28 and TRBJ1-1; D ambiguous. Per the germline V gene, CDR1 is MDHEN and CDR2 is SYDVKM. This CDR3 has 12 amino acids. V was cut by 1 base and J by 11 bases, with 11 bases left in between. This CDR3 reads CASSLYGVNAFF. In DNA, the CDR3 is TGTGCCAGCAGTTTATACGGGGTGAACGCTTTCTTT.

The chain employs TRBV20-1 and TRBJ2-3; D is ambiguous. The V and J ends lost 5 bases and 2 bases respectively, with 5 bases between them. Germline CDR1 and CDR2: DFQATT and SNEGSKA (reference sequence). The CDR3 consists of 11 residues. The chain's CDR3 is CSAPLTDTQYF. CDR3 in DNA: TGCAGTGCTCCTCTCACAGATACGCAGTATTTT.

This chain links TRBV5-1 with TRBJ2-1, with 8 nucleotides matching TRBD2. Germline V lookup: CDR1 SGHRS, CDR2 YFSETQ. The V and J ends lost 7 bases and 6 bases, in that order; junction bases with no gene match: 9. The CDR3 is 14 amino acids. Here the CDR3 reads CASAIAGFANEQFF. As DNA, the CDR3 is TGCGCCAGCGCTATAGCGGGGTTTGCCAATGAGCAGTTCTTC.

The gene calls are TRBV28 and TRBJ2-7; D ambiguous. V gave up 1 base and J gave up 7 bases, with 11 bases separating them. The CDR3 length is 13 residues. Germline V gives CDR1 MDHEN, CDR2 SYDVKM. The CDR3 here is CASSLFTGQEQYF. In DNA form, the CDR3 reads TGTGCCAGCAGTTTATTTACGGGTCAGGAGCAGTACTTC.